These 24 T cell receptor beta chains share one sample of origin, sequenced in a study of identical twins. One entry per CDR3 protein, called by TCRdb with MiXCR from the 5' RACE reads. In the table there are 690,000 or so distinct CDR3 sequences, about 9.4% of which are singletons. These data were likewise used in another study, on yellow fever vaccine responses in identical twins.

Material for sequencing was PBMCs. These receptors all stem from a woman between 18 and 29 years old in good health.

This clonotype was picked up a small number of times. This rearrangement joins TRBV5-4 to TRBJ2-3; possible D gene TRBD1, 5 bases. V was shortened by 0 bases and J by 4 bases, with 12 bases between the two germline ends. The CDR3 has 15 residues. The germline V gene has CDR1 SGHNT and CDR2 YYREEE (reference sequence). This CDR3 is CASSLVQGIPDTQYF. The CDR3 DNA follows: TGTGCCAGCAGCTTGGTCCAGGGTATCCCAGATACGCAGTATTTT.

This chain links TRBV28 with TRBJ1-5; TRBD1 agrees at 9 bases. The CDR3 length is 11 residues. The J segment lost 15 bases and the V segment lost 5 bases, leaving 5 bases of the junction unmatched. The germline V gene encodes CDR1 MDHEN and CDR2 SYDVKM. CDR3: CASSLTGGRHF. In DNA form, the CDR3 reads TGTGCCAGCAGTCTAACAGGGGGCCGGCATTTT.

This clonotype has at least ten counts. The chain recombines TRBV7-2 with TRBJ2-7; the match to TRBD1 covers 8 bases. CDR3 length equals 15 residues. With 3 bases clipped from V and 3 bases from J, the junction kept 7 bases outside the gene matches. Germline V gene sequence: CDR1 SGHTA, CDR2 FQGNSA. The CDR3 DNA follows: TGTGCCAGCAGCTTTGTGGGGACAGGCTACTACGAGCAGTACTTC. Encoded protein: CASSFVGTGYYEQYF.

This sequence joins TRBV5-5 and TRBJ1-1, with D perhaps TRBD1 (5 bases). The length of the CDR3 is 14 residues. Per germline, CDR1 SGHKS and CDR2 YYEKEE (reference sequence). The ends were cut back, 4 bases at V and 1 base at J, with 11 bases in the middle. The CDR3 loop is CASSPTDKNTEAFF. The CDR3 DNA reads TGTGCCAGCAGCCCCACGGACAAGAACACTGAAGCTTTCTTT.

The DNA for the CDR3 is TGTGCCAGCAGCGTAGCGGGGACCAACACCGGGGAGCTGTTTTTT. The encoded protein is CASSVAGTNTGELFF. This sequence joins TRBV9 and TRBJ2-2; either TRBD1 or TRBD2 may fit D (5 bases each). Germline CDR1 reads SGDLS; CDR2 reads YYNGEE. Trimming removed 0 bases from V and 2 bases from J, with 8 bases in between. The CDR3 spans 15 residues.

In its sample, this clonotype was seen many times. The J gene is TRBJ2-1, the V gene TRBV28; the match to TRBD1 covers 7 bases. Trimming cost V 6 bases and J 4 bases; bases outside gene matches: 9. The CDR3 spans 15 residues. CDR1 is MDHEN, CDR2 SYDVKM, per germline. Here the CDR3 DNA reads TGTGCCAGCAGCAAGACAGGGACAGCTTACAATGAGCAGTTCTTC. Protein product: CASSKTGTAYNEQFF.

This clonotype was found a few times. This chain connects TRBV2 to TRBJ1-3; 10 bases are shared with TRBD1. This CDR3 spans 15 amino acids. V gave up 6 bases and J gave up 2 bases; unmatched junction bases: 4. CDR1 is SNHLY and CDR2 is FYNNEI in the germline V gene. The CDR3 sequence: CASRDRGLTGNTIYF. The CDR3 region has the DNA TGTGCCAGCAGAGACAGGGGGCTAACTGGAAACACCATATATTTT.

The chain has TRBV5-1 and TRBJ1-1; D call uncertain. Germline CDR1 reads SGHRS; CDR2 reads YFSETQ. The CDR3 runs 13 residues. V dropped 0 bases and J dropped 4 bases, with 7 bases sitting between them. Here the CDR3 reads CASSLGMGTEAFF. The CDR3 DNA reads TGCGCCAGCAGCTTGGGGATGGGCACTGAAGCTTTCTTT.

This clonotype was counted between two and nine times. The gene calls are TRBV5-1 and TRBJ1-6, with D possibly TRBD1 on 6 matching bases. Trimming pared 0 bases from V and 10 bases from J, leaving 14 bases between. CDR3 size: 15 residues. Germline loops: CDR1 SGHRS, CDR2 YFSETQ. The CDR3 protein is CASSLVHGGESPLHF. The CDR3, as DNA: TGCGCCAGCAGCTTGGTACATGGGGGCGAATCACCCCTCCACTTT.

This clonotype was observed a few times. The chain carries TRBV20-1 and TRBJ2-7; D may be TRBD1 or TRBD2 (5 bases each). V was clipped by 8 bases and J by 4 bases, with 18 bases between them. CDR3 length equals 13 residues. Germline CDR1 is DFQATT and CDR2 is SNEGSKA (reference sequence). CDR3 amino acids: CSISGGTGYEQYF. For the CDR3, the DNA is TGCAGTATTAGTGGGGGAACGGGTTACGAGCAGTACTTC.

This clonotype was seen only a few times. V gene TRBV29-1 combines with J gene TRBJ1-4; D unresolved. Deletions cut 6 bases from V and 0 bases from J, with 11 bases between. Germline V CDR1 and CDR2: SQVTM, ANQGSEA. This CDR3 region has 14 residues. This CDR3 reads CSVPSPATNEKLFF. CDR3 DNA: TGCAGCGTACCGTCACCGGCAACTAATGAAAAACTGTTTTTT.

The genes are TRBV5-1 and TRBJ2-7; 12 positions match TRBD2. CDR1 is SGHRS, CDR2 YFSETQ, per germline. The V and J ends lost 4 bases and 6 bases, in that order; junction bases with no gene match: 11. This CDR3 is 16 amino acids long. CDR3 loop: CASSNLGLAGVSEQYF. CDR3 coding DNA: TGCGCCAGCAGCAACTTGGGACTAGCGGGTGTTTCCGAGCAGTACTTC.

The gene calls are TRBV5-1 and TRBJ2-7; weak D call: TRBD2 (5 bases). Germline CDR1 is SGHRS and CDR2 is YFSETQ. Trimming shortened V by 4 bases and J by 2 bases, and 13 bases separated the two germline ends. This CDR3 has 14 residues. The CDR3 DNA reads TGCGCCAGCAGCGCCAGCGGAGACGCCTACGAGCAGTACTTC. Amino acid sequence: CASSASGDAYEQYF.

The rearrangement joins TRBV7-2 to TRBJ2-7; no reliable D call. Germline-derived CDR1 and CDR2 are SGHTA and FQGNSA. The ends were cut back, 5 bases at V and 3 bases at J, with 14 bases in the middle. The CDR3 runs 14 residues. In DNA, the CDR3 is TGTGCCAGCAGCCCGCCGCACTCGTTCTACGAGCAGTACTTC. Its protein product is CASSPPHSFYEQYF.

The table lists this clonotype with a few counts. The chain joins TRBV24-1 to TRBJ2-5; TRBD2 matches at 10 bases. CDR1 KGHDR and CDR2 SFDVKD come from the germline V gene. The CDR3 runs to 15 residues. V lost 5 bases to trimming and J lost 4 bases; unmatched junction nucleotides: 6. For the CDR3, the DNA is TGTGCCACCAGTGCCCCCTTAGCGGGAGGAGAGACCCAGTACTTC. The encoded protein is CATSAPLAGGETQYF.

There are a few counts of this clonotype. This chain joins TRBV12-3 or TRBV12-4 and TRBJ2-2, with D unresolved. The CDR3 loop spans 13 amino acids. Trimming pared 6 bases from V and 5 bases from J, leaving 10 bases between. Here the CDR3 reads CASRTFQTGELFF. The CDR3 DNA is TGTGCCAGCAGGACCTTTCAGACCGGGGAGCTGTTTTTT.

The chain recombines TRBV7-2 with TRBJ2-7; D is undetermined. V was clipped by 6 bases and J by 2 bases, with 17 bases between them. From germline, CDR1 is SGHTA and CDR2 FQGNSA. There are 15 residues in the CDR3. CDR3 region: CASSSDSGSAYEQYF. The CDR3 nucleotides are TGTGCCAGCAGTTCCGACTCTGGAAGTGCCTACGAGCAGTACTTC. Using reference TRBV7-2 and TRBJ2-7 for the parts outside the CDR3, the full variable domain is GAGVSQSPSNKVTEKGKDVELRCDPISGHTALYWYRQSLGQGLEFLIYFQGNSAPDKSGLPSDRFSAERTGGSVSTLTIQRTQQEDSAVYLCASSSDSGSAYEQYFGPGTRLTVT.

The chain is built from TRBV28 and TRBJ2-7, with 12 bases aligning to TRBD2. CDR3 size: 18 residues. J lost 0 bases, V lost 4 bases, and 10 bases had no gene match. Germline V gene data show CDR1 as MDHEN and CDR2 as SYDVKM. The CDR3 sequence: CASSSLTSGGLSSYEQYF. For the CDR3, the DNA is TGTGCCAGCAGTTCCTTGACTAGCGGGGGCCTAAGCTCCTACGAGCAGTACTTC.

The CDR3 loop reads CASSLGRLEGTQYF. The CDR3 DNA reads as TGTGCCAGCAGCTTGGGGCGGCTGGAGGGTACGCAGTATTTT. The V gene is TRBV5-6, the J gene TRBJ2-3, with a weak D call TRBD2 (6 bases). CDR1 is SGHDT, CDR2 YYEEEE, per germline. V lost 0 bases to trimming and J lost 8 bases, with 13 bases between them. The CDR3 runs 14 residues.

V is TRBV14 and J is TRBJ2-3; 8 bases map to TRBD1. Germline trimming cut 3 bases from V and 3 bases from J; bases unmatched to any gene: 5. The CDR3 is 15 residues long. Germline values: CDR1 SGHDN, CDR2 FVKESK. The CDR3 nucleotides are TGTGCCAGCAGCCAGAGGACAGGGCTAACAGATACGCAGTATTTT. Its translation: CASSQRTGLTDTQYF.

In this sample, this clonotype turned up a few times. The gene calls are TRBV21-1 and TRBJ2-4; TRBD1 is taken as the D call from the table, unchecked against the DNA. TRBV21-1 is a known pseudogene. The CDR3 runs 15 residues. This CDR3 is CASSPPRVAKNIQYF. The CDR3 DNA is TGTGCCAGCAGCCCTCCCCGGGTTGCCAAAAACATTCAGTACTTC.

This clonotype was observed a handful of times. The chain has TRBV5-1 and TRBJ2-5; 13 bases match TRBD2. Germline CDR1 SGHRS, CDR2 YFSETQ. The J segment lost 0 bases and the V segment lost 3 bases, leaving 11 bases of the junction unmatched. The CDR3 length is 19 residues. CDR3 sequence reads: CASSWKTGTSGVNQETQYF. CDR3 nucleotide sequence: TGCGCCAGCAGCTGGAAGACCGGGACTAGCGGGGTGAACCAAGAGACCCAGTACTTC.

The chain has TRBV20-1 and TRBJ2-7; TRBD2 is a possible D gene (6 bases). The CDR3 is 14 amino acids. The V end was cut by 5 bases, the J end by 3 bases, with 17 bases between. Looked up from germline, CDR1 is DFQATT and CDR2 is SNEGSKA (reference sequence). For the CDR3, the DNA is TGCAGTGCTGCAAACCGGGACTCCCACTACGAGCAGTACTTC. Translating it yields CSAANRDSHYEQYF.

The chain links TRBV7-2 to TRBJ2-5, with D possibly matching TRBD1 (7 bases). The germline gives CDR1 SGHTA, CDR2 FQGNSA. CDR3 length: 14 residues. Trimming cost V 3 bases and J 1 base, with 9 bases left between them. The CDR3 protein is CASSFQGGQETQYF. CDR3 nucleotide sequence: TGTGCCAGCAGCTTTCAGGGGGGCCAAGAGACCCAGTACTTC.